One T cell receptor (beta chain) is described in this entry. The data stem from a study of blood T cell repertoires in COVID-19. In the original processing: Cell counts per sample came from amplifying reference gene primers. Some clones are missing from TCRdb's copy, which holds only in-frame ones; the method was immunoSEQ multiplex PCR. D and trimming come from the DNA, and the V and J calls and clone size come from that table. The table includes around 97,000 clones, approximately 90% detected once. Per the germline V gene, CDR1 is LGHDT and CDR2 is YNNKEL (reference sequence). This CDR3 is built from 15 residues. V was clipped by 2 bases and J by 5 bases, with 12 bases between them.

Sequenced sample: peripheral blood. The receptor was isolated from a man aged 50 to 60 in a cohort sampled during active COVID-19. V gene TRBV3-1 (or the pseudogene TRBV3-2) combines with J gene TRBJ2-2; D gene unclear. The CDR3 loop is CASSQTDRRTGELFF. CDR3 bases: TGTGCCAGCAGCCAAACGGATCGGAGAACCGGGGAGCTGTTTTTT.